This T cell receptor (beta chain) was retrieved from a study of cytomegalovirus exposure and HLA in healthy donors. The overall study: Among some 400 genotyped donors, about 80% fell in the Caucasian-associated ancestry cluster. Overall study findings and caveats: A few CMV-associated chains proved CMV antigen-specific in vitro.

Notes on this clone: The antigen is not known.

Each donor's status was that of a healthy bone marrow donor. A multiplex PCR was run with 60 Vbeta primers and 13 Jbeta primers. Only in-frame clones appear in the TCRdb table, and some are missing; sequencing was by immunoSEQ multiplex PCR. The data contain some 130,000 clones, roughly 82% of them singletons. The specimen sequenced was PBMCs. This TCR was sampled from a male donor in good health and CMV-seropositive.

The CDR3 sequence: CASSLVFAAGRSDTQYF. The CDR3 nucleotides are TGTGCCAGCAGCTTAGTCTTTGCAGCGGGAAGATCAGATACGCAGTATTTT. The J gene is TRBJ2-3, the V gene TRBV7-2, with 7 bases that match TRBD2. V was clipped by 1 base and J by 4 bases; unmatched bases: 11. The CDR3 spans 17 residues. The V gene's germline CDR1 is SGHTA and CDR2 FQGNSA.